The sequence of this T cell receptor beta chain was determined in a study of a mutant IDH1 vaccine in newly diagnosed glioma. Study details: Previous care, which was radiotherapy, temozolomide, or both, most often involved both.

The assay was immunoSEQ multiplex PCR, and TCRdb's table has in-frame clones only and misses some. The table shows about 41,000 clones, with 78% occurring only once. The CDR3 spans 14 residues. Trimming stripped 4 bases from V and 5 bases from J, with 15 bases between. Germline CDR1 is SGHRS and CDR2 is YFSETQ. Documented time point: week 23, last vaccination. Vaccination comprised doses that each held 300 ug of mutant IDH1 20-mer peptide, plus topical imiquimod. The study enrolled donors with new WHO grade 3 or 4 IDH1-mutant, ATRX-lost astrocytomas. This clone was seen only a few times. Its cognate antigen is unknown.

V usage is TRBV5-1 and J usage is TRBJ2-5; D not resolved. The input for sequencing was PBMCs, taken from a glioma patient whose treatment included an IDH1 peptide vaccine. The sequence was collected from a woman between 35 and 50 years old with glioma. Some clones in this sample may be carry-over from other donors' samples. The CDR3: CASSPRPGAETQYF. The DNA for the CDR3 is TGCGCCAGCAGCCCTCGCCCCGGCGCGGAGACCCAGTACTTC.